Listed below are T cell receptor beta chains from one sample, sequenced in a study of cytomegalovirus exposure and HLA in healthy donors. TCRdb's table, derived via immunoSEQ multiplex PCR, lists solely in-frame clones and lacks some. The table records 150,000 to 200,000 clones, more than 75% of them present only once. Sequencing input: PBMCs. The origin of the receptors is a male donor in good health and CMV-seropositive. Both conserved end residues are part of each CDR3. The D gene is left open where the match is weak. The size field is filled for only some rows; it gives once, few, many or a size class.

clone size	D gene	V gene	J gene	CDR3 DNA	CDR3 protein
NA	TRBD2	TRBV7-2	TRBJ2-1	TGTGCCAGCAGAAGAGAGGTAGCGGGGCTCAATGAGCAGTTCTTC	CASRREVAGLNEQFF
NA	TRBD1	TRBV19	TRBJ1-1	TGTGCCAGTAGGGGGACAGGGGGCTTTAGGGAAGCTTTCTTT	CASRGTGGFREAFF
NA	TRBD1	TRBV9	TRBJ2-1	TGTGCCAGCAGCACACGACAGGGTCTTGGCAATGAGCAGTTCTTC	CASSTRQGLGNEQFF
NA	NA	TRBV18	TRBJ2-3	TGTGCCAGCTCACCACAACAGGGCGGCACAGATACGCAGTATTTT	CASSPQQGGTDTQYF
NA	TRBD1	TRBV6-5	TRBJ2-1	TGTGCCAGCAGTTACCCCGGACAGGGAACCTACAATGAGCAGTTCTTC	CASSYPGQGTYNEQFF
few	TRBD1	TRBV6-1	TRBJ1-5	TGTGCCAGCACCCGACAGGGGGGACGGGGTCAGCCCCAGCATTTT	CASTRQGGRGQPQHF
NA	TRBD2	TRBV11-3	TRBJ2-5	TGTGCCAGCCAAGCGGGAGCACAAGAGACCCAGTACTTC	CASQAGAQETQYF
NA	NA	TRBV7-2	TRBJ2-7	TGTGCCAGCAGCTTAGGCGGGGTCGGTGTCGGATACGAGCAGTACTTC	CASSLGGVGVGYEQYF
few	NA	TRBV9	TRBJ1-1	TGTGCCAGCAGCCCTCGTCCAGTTGGGCCTGAAGCTTTCTTT	CASSPRPVGPEAFF
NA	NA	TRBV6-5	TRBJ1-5	TGTGCCAGCACGGGGGGGCCTCGGCAGCCCCAGCATTTT	CASTGGPRQPQHF
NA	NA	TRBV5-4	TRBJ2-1	TGTGCCAGCAGCGTTCAAATGCGGAATGAGCAGTTCTTC	CASSVQMRNEQFF
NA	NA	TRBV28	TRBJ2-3	TGTGCCAGCACAGGGGCTACAGATACGCAGTATTTT	CASTGATDTQYF
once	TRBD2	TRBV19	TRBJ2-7	TGTGCCAGTGGTCTAGCGGGAGGCCACGGCTACGAGCAGTACTTC	CASGLAGGHGYEQYF
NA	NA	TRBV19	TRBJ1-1	TGTGCCAGTAGTATGCGGGGGGGGACTGAAGCTTTCTTT	CASSMRGGTEAFF
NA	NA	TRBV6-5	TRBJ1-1	TGTGCCAGCAGGGGGGGAGTTTACACTGAAGCTTTCTTT	CASRGGVYTEAFF
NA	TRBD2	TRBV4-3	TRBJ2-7	TGCGCCAGCAGCCAAGATTGGGGGGGCTCCTACGAGCAGTACTTC	CASSQDWGGSYEQYF
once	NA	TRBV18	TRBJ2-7	TGTGCCAGCTCTGCAGACAGGTATCAAACCTACGAGCAGTACTTC	CASSADRYQTYEQYF
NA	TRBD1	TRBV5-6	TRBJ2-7	TGTGCCAGCAGCCCCGGGACAGGGGGCAGACCCTACGAGCAGTACTTC	CASSPGTGGRPYEQYF
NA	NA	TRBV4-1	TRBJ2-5	TGCGCCAGCAGCCAAGATATCAGGGGTTTCGGCGAGACCCAGTACTTC	CASSQDIRGFGETQYF
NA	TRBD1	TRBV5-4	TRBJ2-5	TGTGCCAGCAGCTCCGGGACAGGGAGAGAGACCCAGTACTTC	CASSSGTGRETQYF
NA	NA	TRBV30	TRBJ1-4	TGTGCCTGGAGCTCGGGACTATGGGATGAAAAACTGTTTTTT	CAWSSGLWDEKLFF
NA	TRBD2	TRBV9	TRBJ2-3	TGTGCCAGCAAAGGACTAGCTGATACGCAGTATTTT	CASKGLADTQYF
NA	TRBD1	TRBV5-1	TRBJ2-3	TGCGCCAGCAGATCCGGGACAGGGGGCTGGGGCACAGATACGCAGTATTTT	CASRSGTGGWGTDTQYF
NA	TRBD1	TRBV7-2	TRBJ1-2	TGTGCCAGCAGCTTGCCCGGGACAGGATCCTATGGCTACACCTTC	CASSLPGTGSYGYTF
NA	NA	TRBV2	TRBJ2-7	TGTGCCAGCAGTGAGGTAGCGAACGAGCAGTACTTC	CASSEVANEQYF
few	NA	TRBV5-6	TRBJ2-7	TGTGCCAGCAGCTTTTCCCCCCGAGCCGGGGGGCTTCCCCACGAGCAGTACTTC	CASSFSPRAGGLPHEQYF
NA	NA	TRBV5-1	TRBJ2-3	TGCGCCAGCAGCTTGGTAGGGGGGGGAGATACGCAGTATTTT	CASSLVGGGDTQYF
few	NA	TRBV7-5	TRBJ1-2	TGTGCCAGAAGCGCAGACAGGAACTATGGCTACACCTTC	CARSADRNYGYTF
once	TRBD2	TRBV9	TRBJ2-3	TGTGCCAGCGGACCTTCAGCGGGGCGCACAGATACGCAGTATTTT	CASGPSAGRTDTQYF
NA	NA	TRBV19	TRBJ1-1	TGTGCCAGTAGTATGGCGGGGGGGACTGAAGCCTTCTTT	CASSMAGGTEAFF
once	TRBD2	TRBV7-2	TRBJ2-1	TGTGCCAGCAGATCCGGGGGGAGCTCCTACAATGAGCAGTTCTTC	CASRSGGSSYNEQFF
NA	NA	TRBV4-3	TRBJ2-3	TGCGCCAGCAGCCAAACGAGTACAGATACGCAGTATTTT	CASSQTSTDTQYF
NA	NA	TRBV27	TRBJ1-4	TGTGCCAGCAGTTCTGGCGAAAAACTGTTTTTT	CASSSGEKLFF